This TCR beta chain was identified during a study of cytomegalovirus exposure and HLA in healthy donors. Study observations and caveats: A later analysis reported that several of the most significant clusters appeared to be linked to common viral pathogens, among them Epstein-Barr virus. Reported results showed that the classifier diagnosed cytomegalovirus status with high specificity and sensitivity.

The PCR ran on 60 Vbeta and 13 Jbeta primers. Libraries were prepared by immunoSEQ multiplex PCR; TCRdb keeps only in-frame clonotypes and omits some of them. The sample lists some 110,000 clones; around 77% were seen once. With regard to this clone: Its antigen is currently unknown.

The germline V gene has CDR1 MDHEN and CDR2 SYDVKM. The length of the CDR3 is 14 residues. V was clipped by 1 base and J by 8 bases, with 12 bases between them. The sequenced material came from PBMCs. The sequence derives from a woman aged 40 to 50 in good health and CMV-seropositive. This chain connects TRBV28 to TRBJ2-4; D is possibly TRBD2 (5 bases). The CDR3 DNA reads TGTGCCAGCAGTTTATTACGGGGTGCGGACATTCAGTACTTC. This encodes CASSLLRGADIQYF. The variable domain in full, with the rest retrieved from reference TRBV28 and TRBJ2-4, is DVKVTQSSRYLVKRTGEKVFLECVQDMDHENMFWYRQDPGLGLRLIYFSYDVKMKEKGDIPEGYSVSREKKERFSLILESASTNQTSMYLCASSLLRGADIQYFGAGTRLSVL.